Below, 24 T cell receptor beta chains from the same sample are listed, as sequenced in a study of T cell changes during pregnancy in multiple sclerosis. Only in-frame clones appear in the TCRdb table, and some are missing; sequencing was by immunoSEQ multiplex PCR. The sample consists of about 100,000 clones, about 92% of them appearing once. The sequencing here drew on peripheral blood, taken after pregnancy. The receptors originated from a female donor with multiple sclerosis, enrolled in a pregnancy study.

The chain uses TRBV2 and TRBJ1-2; no reliable D call. The length of the CDR3 is 12 residues. V gave up 5 bases and J gave up 4 bases, with 8 bases separating them. Germline CDR1 and CDR2: SNHLY and FYNNEI. Here the CDR3 DNA reads TGTGCCAGCAGTCGAGACTCCTATGGCTACACCTTC. Its protein product is CASSRDSYGYTF.

The CDR3 DNA sequence: TGTGCCAGCAGTGACCACAGGGGCGATCAGCCCCAGCATTTT. The encoded protein is CASSDHRGDQPQHF. This sequence joins TRBV6-5 and TRBJ1-5; 7 bases align to TRBD1. V trimming: 5 bases; J trimming: 5 bases; junction bases outside the gene matches: 6. The CDR3 spans 14 residues. From germline, CDR1 is MNHEY and CDR2 SVGAGI.

This clone was counted once. The chain joins TRBV6-1 to TRBJ1-2; 8 bases line up with TRBD1. CDR3 size: 14 residues. V shed 8 bases and J 4 bases; nucleotides not matched to a gene: 9. Per the germline V gene, CDR1 is MNHNS and CDR2 is SASEGT. The CDR3 reads CASLERTGTYGYTF. Here the CDR3 DNA reads TGTGCCAGCCTAGAGCGGACAGGGACCTATGGCTACACCTTC.

This clone came up once. J is TRBJ1-3 and V is TRBV28, with D unclear. Looked up from germline, CDR1 is MDHEN and CDR2 is SYDVKM. Trimming took off 9 bases at V and 10 bases at J, with 16 bases between the two ends. There are 12 residues in the CDR3. The CDR3, as DNA: TGTGCCAGTCAGATTCGGAGTGGGACCATATATTTT. Translated: CASQIRSGTIYF. Drawing the rest from reference TRBV28 and TRBJ1-3, the complete variable domain is DVKVTQSSRYLVKRTGEKVFLECVQDMDHENMFWYRQDPGLGLRLIYFSYDVKMKEKGDIPEGYSVSREKKERFSLILESASTNQTSMYLCASQIRSGTIYFGEGSWLTVV.

This sequence joins TRBV6-5 and TRBJ2-7, with D tentatively TRBD2 (6 bases). Germline-derived CDR1 and CDR2 are MNHEY and SVGAGI. Trimming cost V 0 bases and J 7 bases, with 10 bases left between them. The CDR3 spans 13 residues. CDR3 coding DNA: TGTGCCAGCAGTTACTCGACGGGGAGGGAGCAGTACTTC. Encoded protein: CASSYSTGREQYF.

The J gene is TRBJ2-7, the V gene TRBV19, with D maybe TRBD1 (7 bases). Germline loops: CDR1 LNHDA, CDR2 SQIVND (reference sequence). The length of the CDR3 is 18 residues. The V and J ends lost 0 bases and 2 bases respectively, with 20 bases between them. For the CDR3, the DNA is TGTGCCAGTAGTATAGATTCAACAGGGGCCGGGGGTCCCTACGAGCAGTACTTC. Encoded protein: CASSIDSTGAGGPYEQYF.

The chain links TRBV7-8 to TRBJ2-7; 12 positions match TRBD2. Germline CDR1 is SGHVS and CDR2 is FQNEAQ. Germline trimming cut 1 base from V and 5 bases from J; bases unmatched to any gene: 3. The CDR3 runs to 15 residues. As DNA, the CDR3 is TGTGCCAGCAGCTTAGATCGGACTAGCGGGAACGAGCAGTACTTC. It codes for CASSLDRTSGNEQYF.

The chain combines TRBV7-6 with TRBJ2-4; 10 nucleotides line up with TRBD2. V dropped 1 base and J dropped 0; count of bases not matched to a gene: 6. Germline CDR1 and CDR2: SGHVS and FNYEAQ. The length of the CDR3 is 18 residues. The CDR3 spells CASSLGWTSGVAKNIQYF. The CDR3 region has the DNA TGTGCCAGCAGCTTAGGGTGGACTAGCGGTGTAGCCAAAAACATTCAGTACTTC.

The genes are TRBV27 and TRBJ2-7; 10 bases are shared with TRBD1. V dropped 2 bases and J dropped 7; count of bases not matched to a gene: 5. This CDR3 is built from 14 residues. The germline V gene has CDR1 MNHEY and CDR2 SMNVEV (reference sequence). CDR3 protein: CASSLRDRGAEQYF. CDR3 DNA sequence: TGTGCCAGCAGTTTAAGGGACAGGGGCGCGGAGCAGTACTTC.

This clone has a single count. Other DNA sequences from this sample encode an identical CDR3 as well. V and J are TRBV29-1 and TRBJ1-2; 7 bases align to TRBD1. CDR1 and CDR2 from the germline V gene are SQVTM and ANQGSEA. After removal of 7 bases from V and 3 bases from J, the junction contained 5 bases not matched to a gene. The CDR3 length is 12 residues. The CDR3 reads CSGGQGDYGYTF. The CDR3 DNA reads as TGCAGCGGGGGCCAGGGGGACTATGGCTACACCTTC.

The rearrangement joins TRBV6-5 to TRBJ2-3, with TRBD1 matching 8 bases. Germline V lookup: CDR1 MNHEY, CDR2 SVGAGI. This CDR3 comprises 14 residues. V trimming: 6 bases; J trimming: 5 bases; junction bases outside the gene matches: 7. In DNA, the CDR3 is TGTGCCAGCAGCCGCGGACAGGGTGTAGATACGCAGTATTTT. Translated, it gives CASSRGQGVDTQYF.

The chain uses TRBV6-6 and TRBJ2-1, with 7 positions matching TRBD2. V lost 6 bases to trimming and J lost 6 bases; unmatched junction nucleotides: 5. This CDR3 has 13 residues. CDR1 MNHNY and CDR2 SVGAGI come from the germline V gene (reference sequence). CDR3 protein: CASRTTSANEQFF. The CDR3 bases are TGTGCCAGCAGGACTACTAGCGCCAATGAGCAGTTCTTC.

V gene TRBV7-9 combines with J gene TRBJ2-7; D is undetermined. The CDR3 is 12 amino acids. From germline, CDR1 is SEHNR and CDR2 FQNEAQ (reference sequence). V was clipped by 5 bases and J by 0 bases, with 5 bases between them. CDR3 in amino acids: CASSINSYEQYF. The CDR3 DNA sequence: TGTGCCAGCAGCATAAACTCCTACGAGCAGTACTTC.

The chain uses TRBV9 and TRBJ2-1, with a possible D match to TRBD2 (6 bases). Trimming pared 4 bases from V and 8 bases from J, leaving 22 bases between. The CDR3 loop spans 16 amino acids. The germline V gene encodes CDR1 SGDLS and CDR2 YYNGEE. CDR3 nucleotides: TGTGCCAGCAGCTATCGAGGAGGGACGTTTTTCGATGAGCAGTTCTTC. This gives the protein CASSYRGGTFFDEQFF.

This chain uses TRBV7-2 with TRBJ2-4; D is possibly TRBD2 (5 bases). The V end was cut by 5 bases, the J end by 7 bases, with 6 bases between. The length of the CDR3 is 11 residues. Germline CDR1 SGHTA, CDR2 FQGNSA. CDR3 DNA: TGTGCCAGCAGCACGGGGAACATTCAGTACTTC. Translating it yields CASSTGNIQYF.

The V and J genes are TRBV19 and TRBJ1-5; 8 nucleotides line up with TRBD1. This CDR3 spans 16 amino acids. Trimming cost V 4 bases and J 4 bases; bases outside gene matches: 9. Germline V gene lookup returns CDR1 LNHDA and CDR2 SQIVND (reference sequence). The DNA for the CDR3 is TGTGCCAGTAGTACCTTTACAGGGGGGGGTAATCAGCCCCAGCATTTT. It yields the protein CASSTFTGGGNQPQHF.

This chain uses TRBV25-1 with TRBJ2-3; TRBD1 matches 7 bases. Losses at the gene ends were 6 bases for V and 3 bases for J; bases not matched to a gene: 9. CDR1 is MGHDK, CDR2 SYGVNS, per germline. This CDR3 spans 15 amino acids. The CDR3 sequence is CASRGFRGLTDTQYF. CDR3 in DNA: TGTGCCAGCAGGGGATTTAGGGGGCTGACAGATACGCAGTATTTT.

The chain combines TRBV2 with TRBJ1-4; 8 bases agree with TRBD1. Germline V gene data show CDR1 as SNHLY and CDR2 as FYNNEI. The CDR3 extends over 14 amino acids. V shed 8 bases, J shed 4 bases, and the junction held 6 bases outside the gene matches. The CDR3 is CASFGQGLNEKLFF. For the CDR3, the DNA is TGTGCCAGCTTTGGACAGGGCCTTAATGAAAAACTGTTTTTT.

The V and J genes are TRBV5-4 and TRBJ2-3, with 8 bases fitting TRBD2. The germline V gene has CDR1 SGHNT and CDR2 YYREEE (reference sequence). The V and J ends lost 4 bases and 4 bases, in that order; junction bases with no gene match: 11. This CDR3 comprises 16 residues. For the CDR3, the DNA is TGTGCCAGCAGCCAACTTAGCGGGAAGAGCCCAGATACGCAGTATTTT. This sequence encodes CASSQLSGKSPDTQYF.

The chain recombines TRBV6-1 with TRBJ1-5; possible D gene TRBD1, 6 bases. Trimming left V 4 bases short and J 4 bases short, with 17 bases between. CDR3 length: 16 residues. The germline V gene encodes CDR1 MNHNS and CDR2 SASEGT. The CDR3 DNA reads as TGTGCCAGCAGTGCCGAACGGGACATCCGAAATCAGCCCCAGCATTTT. Translated: CASSAERDIRNQPQHF.

The CDR3 sequence is CASSPRQHNEQFF. DNA for the CDR3: TGTGCCAGCAGCCCCCGACAGCACAATGAGCAGTTCTTC. The gene calls are TRBV7-9 and TRBJ2-1; D is perhaps TRBD1 (5 bases). The CDR3 has 13 residues. Between the trimmed V and J ends, which lost 5 bases and 5 bases, there was a span of 10 bases. In germline, CDR1 is SEHNR, CDR2 FQNEAQ (reference sequence). Based on the CDR3 plus reference TRBV7-9 and TRBJ2-1, the full variable domain is DTGVSQNPRHKITKRGQNVTFRCDPISEHNRLYWYRQTLGQGPEFLTYFQNEAQLEKSRLLSDRFSAERPKGSFSTLEIQRTEQGDSAMYLCASSPRQHNEQFFGPGTRLTVL.

The chain combines TRBV29-1 with TRBJ2-1, with TRBD1 identical over 7 bases. CDR3 length: 16 amino acids. Germline trimming cut 1 base from V and 1 base from J; bases unmatched to any gene: 7. Germline V gives CDR1 SQVTM, CDR2 ANQGSEA. For the CDR3, the DNA is TGCAGCGTTGAAGCCAGGACAGGCCCTTCCTACAATGAGCAGTTCTTC. Translating it yields CSVEARTGPSYNEQFF.

This chain uses TRBV27 with TRBJ2-2; tentative D call: TRBD1 (6 bases). CDR1 and CDR2 (germline): MNHEY, SMNVEV (reference sequence). Trimming took off 7 bases at V and 2 bases at J, with 17 bases between the two ends. The length of the CDR3 is 16 residues. CDR3 protein: CASTRTGHGNTGELFF. The DNA of the CDR3 is TGTGCCAGCACCCGCACGGGACATGGAAACACCGGGGAGCTGTTTTTT.

The chain employs TRBV6-7 and TRBJ1-1; D is ambiguous. TRBV6-7 falls under the ORF class, with uncertain function. This CDR3 is built from 15 residues. V dropped 0 bases and J dropped 0 bases, with 8 bases sitting between them. CDR3 region: CASSYSAHVNTEAFF. The CDR3 DNA is TGTGCCAGCAGTTACTCTGCACACGTGAACACTGAAGCTTTCTTT.